This T cell receptor beta chain was documented in a study of blood T cell repertoires in COVID-19. Enrollees, roughly 18 to 90 years old, lived in 20 to 25 US areas. Which cohort a participant joined came from the clinical history participants gave. The protocol was immunoSEQ multiplex PCR, while the TCRdb copy is restricted to in-frame clones and leaves out a portion. The sample includes 200,000 or so clones, around 88% of them seen just once. Germline CDR1 is PRHDT and CDR2 is FYEKMQ (reference sequence). V was shortened by 4 bases and J by 7 bases, with 19 bases between the two germline ends. The CDR3 runs 15 residues. This clone was seen a single time.

The sequencing sample was made of PBMCs or T cells enriched from blood (not recorded which). This TCR came from a woman between 40 and 55 years old with acute COVID-19. This chain joins TRBV13 and TRBJ1-2; no reliable D call. CDR3 sequence: CASSSARGSEGGYTF. CDR3 DNA sequence: TGTGCCAGCAGCTCAGCCCGGGGTTCCGAGGGTGGCTACACCTTC.